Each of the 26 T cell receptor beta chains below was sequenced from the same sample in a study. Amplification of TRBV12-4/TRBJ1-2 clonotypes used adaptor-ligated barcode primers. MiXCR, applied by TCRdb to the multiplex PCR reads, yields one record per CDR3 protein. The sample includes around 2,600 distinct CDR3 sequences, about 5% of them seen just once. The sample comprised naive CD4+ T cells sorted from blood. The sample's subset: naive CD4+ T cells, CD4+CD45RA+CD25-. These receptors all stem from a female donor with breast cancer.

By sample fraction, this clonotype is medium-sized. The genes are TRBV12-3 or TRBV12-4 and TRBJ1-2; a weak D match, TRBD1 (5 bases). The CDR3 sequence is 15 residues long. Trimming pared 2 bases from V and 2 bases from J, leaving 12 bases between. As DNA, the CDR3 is TGTGCCAGCAGTTTACCGACAGTTCTCAACTATGGCTACACCTTC. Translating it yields CASSLPTVLNYGYTF.

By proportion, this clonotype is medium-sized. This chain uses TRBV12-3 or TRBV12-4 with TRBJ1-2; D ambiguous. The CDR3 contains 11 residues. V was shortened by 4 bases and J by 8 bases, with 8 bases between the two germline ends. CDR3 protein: CASSSTVGYTF. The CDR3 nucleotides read TGTGCCAGCAGTTCCACTGTGGGCTACACCTTC.

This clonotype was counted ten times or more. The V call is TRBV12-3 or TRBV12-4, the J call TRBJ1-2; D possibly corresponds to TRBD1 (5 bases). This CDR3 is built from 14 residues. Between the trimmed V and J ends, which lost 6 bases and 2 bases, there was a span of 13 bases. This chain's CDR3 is CASSSHGTNYGYTF. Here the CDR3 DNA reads TGTGCCAGCAGCTCCCATGGGACCAACTATGGCTACACCTTC.

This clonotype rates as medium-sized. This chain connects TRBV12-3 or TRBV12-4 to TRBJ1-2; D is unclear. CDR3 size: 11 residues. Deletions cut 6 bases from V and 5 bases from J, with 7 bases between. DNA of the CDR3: TGTGCCAGCAGCTCGTGGTATGGCTACACCTTC. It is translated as CASSSWYGYTF.

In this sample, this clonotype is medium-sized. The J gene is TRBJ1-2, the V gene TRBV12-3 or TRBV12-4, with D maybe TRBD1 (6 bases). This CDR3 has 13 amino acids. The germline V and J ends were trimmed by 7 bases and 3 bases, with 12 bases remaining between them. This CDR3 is CASTIGQYYGYTF. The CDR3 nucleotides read TGTGCCAGCACCATTGGACAGTACTATGGCTACACCTTC.

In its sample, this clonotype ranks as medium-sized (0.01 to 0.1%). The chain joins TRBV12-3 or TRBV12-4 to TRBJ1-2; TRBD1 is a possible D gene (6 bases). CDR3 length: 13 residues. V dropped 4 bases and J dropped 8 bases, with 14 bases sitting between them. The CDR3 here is CASSSTGLDGYTF. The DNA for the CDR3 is TGTGCCAGCAGTTCAACAGGGCTAGACGGCTACACCTTC.

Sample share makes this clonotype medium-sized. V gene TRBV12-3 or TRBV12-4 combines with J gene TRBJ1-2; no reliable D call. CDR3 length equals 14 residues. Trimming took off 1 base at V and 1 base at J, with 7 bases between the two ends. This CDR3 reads CASSLDSFNYGYTF. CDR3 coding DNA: TGTGCCAGCAGTTTAGACAGTTTTAACTATGGCTACACCTTC.

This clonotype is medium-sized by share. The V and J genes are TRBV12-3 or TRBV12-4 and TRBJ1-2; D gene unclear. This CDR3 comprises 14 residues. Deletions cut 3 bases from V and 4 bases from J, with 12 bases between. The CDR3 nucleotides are TGTGCCAGCAGTTTGGTCGAGCAGAGCTATGGCTACACCTTC. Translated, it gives CASSLVEQSYGYTF.

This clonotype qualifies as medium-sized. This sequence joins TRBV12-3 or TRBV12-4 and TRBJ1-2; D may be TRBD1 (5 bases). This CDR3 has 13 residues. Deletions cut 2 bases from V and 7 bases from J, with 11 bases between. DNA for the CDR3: TGTGCCAGCAGTTTAAGTCAGGGAGCTGGCTACACCTTC. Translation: CASSLSQGAGYTF.

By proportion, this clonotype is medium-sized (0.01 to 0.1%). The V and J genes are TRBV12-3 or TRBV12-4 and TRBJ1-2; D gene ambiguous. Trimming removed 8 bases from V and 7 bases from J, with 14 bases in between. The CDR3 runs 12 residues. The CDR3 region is CASRLSLAGYTF. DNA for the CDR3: TGTGCCAGCCGACTCTCACTGGCTGGCTACACCTTC.

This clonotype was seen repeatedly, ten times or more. The CDR3 spells CASRGFRRNYGYTF. Here the CDR3 DNA reads TGTGCCAGCAGGGGCTTTAGACGGAACTATGGCTACACCTTC. The chain is built from TRBV12-3 or TRBV12-4 and TRBJ1-2; D is uncertain. V shed 6 bases and J shed 2 bases, with 13 bases lying between them. This CDR3 spans 14 amino acids.

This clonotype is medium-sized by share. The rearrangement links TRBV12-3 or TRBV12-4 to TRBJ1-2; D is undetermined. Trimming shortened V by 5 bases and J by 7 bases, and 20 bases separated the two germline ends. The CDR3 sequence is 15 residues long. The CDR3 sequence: CASSPKASRISGYTF. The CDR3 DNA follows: TGTGCCAGCAGTCCAAAGGCCAGCAGGATCTCTGGCTACACCTTC.

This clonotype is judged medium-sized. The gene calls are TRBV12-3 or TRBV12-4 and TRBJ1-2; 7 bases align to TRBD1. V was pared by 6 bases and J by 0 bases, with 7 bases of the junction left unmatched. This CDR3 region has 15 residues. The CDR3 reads CASRGGQVANYGYTF. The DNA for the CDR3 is TGTGCCAGCAGGGGAGGACAGGTAGCTAACTATGGCTACACCTTC.

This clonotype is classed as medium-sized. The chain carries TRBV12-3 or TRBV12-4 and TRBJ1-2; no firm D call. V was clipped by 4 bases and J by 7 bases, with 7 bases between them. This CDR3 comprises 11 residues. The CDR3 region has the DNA TGTGCCAGCAGTTCGGGAGTTGGCTACACCTTC. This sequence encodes CASSSGVGYTF.

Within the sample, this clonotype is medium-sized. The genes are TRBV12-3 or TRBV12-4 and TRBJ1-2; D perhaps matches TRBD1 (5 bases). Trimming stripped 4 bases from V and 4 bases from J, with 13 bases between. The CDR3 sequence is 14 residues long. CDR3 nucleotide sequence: TGTGCCAGCAGTTCCCAGCCGGGGCTCTATGGCTACACCTTC. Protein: CASSSQPGLYGYTF.

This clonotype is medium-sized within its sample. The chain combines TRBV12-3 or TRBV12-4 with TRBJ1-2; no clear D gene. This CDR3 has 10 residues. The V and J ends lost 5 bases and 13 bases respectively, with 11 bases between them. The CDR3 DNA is TGTGCCAGCAGTCGGGCCGTCGGCACCTTC. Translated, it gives CASSRAVGTF.

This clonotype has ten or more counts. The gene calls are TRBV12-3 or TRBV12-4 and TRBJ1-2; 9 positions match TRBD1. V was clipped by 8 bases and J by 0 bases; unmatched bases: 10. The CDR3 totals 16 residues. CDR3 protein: CASGPGTGRANYGYTF. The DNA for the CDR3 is TGTGCCAGCGGCCCCGGGACAGGGAGAGCTAACTATGGCTACACCTTC.

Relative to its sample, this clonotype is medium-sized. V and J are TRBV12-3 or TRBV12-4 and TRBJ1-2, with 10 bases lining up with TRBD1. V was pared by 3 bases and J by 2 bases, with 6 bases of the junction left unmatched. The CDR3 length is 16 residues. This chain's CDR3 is CASSFGTGALNYGYTF. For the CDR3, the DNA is TGTGCCAGCAGTTTTGGGACAGGGGCTTTAAACTATGGCTACACCTTC.

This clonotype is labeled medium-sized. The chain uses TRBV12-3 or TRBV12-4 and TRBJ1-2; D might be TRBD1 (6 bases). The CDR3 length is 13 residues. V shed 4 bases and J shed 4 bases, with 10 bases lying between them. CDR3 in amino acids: CASSSGVGYGYTF. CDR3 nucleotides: TGTGCCAGCAGTTCAGGGGTGGGCTATGGCTACACCTTC.

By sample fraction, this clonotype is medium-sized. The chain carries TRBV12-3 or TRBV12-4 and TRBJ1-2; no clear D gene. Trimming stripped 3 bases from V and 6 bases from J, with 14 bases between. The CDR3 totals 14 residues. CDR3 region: CASSFNGELHGYTF. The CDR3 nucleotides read TGTGCCAGCAGTTTTAATGGGGAACTTCATGGCTACACCTTC.

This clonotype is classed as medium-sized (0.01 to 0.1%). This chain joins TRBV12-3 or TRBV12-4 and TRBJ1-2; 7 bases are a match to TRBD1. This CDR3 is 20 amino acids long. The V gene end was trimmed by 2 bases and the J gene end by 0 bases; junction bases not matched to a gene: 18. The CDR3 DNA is TGTGCCAGCAGTTTACCGCCCGGTCGGGGACAGTTTTCCTCTAACTATGGCTACACCTTC. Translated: CASSLPPGRGQFSSNYGYTF.

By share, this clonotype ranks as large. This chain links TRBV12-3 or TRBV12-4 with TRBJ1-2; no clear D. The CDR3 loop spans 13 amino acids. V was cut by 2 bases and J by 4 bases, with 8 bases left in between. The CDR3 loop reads CASSLKETYGYTF. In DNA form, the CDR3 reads TGTGCCAGCAGTTTAAAGGAAACCTATGGCTACACCTTC.

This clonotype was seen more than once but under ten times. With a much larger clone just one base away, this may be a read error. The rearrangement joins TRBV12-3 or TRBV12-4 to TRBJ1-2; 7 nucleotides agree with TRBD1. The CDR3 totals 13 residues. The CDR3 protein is CASRDRINYGFTF. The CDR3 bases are TGTGCCAGCAGGGACAGGATTAACTATGGCTTCACCTTC.

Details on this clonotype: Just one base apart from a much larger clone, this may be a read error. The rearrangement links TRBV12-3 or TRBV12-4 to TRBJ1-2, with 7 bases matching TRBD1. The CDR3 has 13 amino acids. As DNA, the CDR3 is TGTGCCAGCAGCATTGGGACAGTGTATGACTACACCTTC. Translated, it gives CASSIGTVYDYTF.

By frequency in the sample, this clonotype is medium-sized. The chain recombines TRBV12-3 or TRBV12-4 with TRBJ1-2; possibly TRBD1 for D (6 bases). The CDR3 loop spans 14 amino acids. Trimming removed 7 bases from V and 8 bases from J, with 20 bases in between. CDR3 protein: CASILNRDSKGYTF. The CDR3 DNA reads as TGTGCCAGCATCCTCAACAGGGATTCCAAGGGCTACACCTTC.

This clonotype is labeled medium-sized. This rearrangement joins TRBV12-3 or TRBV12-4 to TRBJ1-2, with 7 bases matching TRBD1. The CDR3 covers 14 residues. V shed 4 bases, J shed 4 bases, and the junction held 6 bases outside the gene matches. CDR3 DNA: TGTGCCAGCAGTTCGACAGGGATCGGCTATGGCTACACCTTC. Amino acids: CASSSTGIGYGYTF.